Given below is one TCR beta chain in context. The germline V gene has CDR1 SGHRS and CDR2 YFSETQ. The CDR3 is made up of 17 amino acids. The V gene end was trimmed by 4 bases and the J gene end by 2 bases; junction bases not matched to a gene: 14. The sample belongs to a study of blood T cell repertoires in COVID-19. Assay: immunoSEQ multiplex PCR; the TCRdb copy retains only in-frame clones and omits some. This sample has 70,000 to 95,000 clones; roughly 86% occur once, and the top ten carry approximately 7.3%. This receptor was taken from a man in his sixties or seventies with acute or convalescent COVID-19. J is TRBJ2-7 and V is TRBV5-1, with TRBD1 matching 8 bases. The source material was peripheral blood. The DNA for the CDR3 is TGCGCCAGCAGCCTAAGCCCGGGACAGGCCAAACCCTACGAGCAGTACTTC. Translation gives CASSLSPGQAKPYEQYF.